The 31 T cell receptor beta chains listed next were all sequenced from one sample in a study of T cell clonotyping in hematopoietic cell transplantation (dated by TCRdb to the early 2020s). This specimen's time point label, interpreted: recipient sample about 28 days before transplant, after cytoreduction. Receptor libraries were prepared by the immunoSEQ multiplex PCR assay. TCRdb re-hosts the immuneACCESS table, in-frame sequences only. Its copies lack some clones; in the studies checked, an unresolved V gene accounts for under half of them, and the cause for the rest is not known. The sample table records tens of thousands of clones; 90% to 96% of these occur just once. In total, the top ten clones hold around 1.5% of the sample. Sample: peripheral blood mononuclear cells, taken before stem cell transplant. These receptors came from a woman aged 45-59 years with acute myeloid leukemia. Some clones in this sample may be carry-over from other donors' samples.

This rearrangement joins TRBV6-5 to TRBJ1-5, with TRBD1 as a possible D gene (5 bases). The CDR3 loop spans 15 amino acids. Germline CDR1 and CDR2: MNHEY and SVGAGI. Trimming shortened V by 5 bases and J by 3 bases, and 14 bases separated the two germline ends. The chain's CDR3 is CASSRQNGANQPQHF. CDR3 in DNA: TGTGCCAGCAGTAGACAGAATGGGGCCAATCAGCCCCAGCATTTT.

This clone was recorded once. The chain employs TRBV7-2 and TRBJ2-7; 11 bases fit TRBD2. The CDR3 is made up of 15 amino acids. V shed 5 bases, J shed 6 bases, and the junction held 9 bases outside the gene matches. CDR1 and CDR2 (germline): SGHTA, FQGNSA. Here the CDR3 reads CASSPRSSGGTEQYF. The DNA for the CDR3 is TGTGCCAGCAGCCCTCGGTCTAGCGGGGGGACCGAGCAGTACTTC.

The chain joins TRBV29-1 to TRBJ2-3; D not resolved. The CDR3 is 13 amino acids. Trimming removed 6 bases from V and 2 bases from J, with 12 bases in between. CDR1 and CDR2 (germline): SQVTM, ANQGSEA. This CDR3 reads CSVTGRLTDTQYF. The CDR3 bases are TGCAGCGTGACGGGCAGACTCACAGATACGCAGTATTTT.

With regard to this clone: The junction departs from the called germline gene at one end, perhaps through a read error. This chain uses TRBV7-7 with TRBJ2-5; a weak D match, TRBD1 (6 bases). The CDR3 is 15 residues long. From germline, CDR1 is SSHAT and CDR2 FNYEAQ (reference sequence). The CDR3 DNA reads TGTGCTAGCAGCTTGGGACACCGGCTCCAGGAGACCCAGTACTTC. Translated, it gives CASSLGHRLQETQYF.

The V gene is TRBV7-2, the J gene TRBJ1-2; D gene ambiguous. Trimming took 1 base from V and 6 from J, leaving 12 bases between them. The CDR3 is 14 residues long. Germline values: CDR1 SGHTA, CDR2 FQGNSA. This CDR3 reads CASSLGQQWNGYTF. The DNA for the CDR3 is TGTGCCAGCAGCTTAGGACAACAATGGAATGGCTACACCTTC.

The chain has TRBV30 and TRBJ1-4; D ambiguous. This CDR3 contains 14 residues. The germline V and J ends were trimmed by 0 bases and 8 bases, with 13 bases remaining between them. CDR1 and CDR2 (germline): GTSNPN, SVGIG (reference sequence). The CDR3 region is CAWSVGALEEKLFF. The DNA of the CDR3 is TGTGCCTGGAGTGTGGGAGCCCTTGAGGAAAAACTGTTTTTT.

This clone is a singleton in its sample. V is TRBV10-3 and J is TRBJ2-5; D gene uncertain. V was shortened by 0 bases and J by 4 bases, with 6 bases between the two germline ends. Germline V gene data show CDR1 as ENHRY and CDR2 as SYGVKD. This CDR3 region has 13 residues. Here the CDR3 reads CAISESVPETQYF. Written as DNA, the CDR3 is TGTGCCATCAGTGAGTCGGTTCCAGAGACCCAGTACTTC.

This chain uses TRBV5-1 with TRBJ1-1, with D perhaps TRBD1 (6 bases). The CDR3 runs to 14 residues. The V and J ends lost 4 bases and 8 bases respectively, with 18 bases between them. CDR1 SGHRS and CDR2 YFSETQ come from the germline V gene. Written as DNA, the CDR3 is TGCGCCAGCAGCATAGGACAGCCCATGCAGGAAGCTTTCTTT. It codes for CASSIGQPMQEAFF.

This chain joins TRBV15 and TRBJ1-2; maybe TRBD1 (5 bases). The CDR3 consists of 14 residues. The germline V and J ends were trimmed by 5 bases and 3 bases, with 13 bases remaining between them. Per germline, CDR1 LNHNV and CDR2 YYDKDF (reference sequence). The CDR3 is CATSLGLQHYGYTF. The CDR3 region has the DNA TGTGCCACCAGCTTGGGGCTCCAACACTATGGCTACACCTTC.

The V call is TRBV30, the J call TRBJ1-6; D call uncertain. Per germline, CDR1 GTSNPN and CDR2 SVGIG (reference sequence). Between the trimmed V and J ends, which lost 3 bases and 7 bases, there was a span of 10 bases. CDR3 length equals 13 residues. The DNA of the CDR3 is TGTGCCTGGAGGACGAAATCGAATTCACCCCTCCACTTT. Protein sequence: CAWRTKSNSPLHF.

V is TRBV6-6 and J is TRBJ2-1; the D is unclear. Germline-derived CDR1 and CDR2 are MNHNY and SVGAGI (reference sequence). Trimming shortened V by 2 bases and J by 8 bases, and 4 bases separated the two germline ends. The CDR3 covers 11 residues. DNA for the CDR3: TGTGCCAGCAGTTACCTGGATGAGCAGTTCTTC. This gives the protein CASSYLDEQFF.

The CDR3 DNA reads as TGTGCCTCTTCTAGGGGCATGAACACTGAAGCTTTCTTT. This translates into CASSRGMNTEAFF. This chain uses TRBV30 with TRBJ1-1; D is possibly TRBD1 (5 bases). The CDR3 extends over 13 amino acids. V gave up 7 bases and J gave up 0 bases, with 12 bases separating them. CDR1 and CDR2 from the germline V gene are GTSNPN and SVGIG (reference sequence). Filled out from reference TRBV30 and TRBJ1-1, the complete variable domain reads SQTIHQWPATLVQPVGSPLSLECTVEGTSNPNLYWYRQAAGRGLQLLFYSVGIGQISSEVPQNLSASRPQDRQFILSSKKLLLSDSGFYLCASSRGMNTEAFFGQGTRLTVV.

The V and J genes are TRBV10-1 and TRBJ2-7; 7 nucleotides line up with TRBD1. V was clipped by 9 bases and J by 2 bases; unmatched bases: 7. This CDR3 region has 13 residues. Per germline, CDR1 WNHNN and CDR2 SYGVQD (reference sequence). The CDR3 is CARLTGSAYEQYF. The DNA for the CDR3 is TGCGCCAGATTGACAGGGAGCGCCTACGAGCAGTACTTC.

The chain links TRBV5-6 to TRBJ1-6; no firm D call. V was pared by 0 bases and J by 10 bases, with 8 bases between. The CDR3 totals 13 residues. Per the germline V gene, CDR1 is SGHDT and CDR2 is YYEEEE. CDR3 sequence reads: CASSLGTGSPLHF. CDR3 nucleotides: TGTGCCAGCAGCTTGGGGACGGGGTCACCCCTCCACTTT. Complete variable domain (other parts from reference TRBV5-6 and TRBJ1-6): DAGVTQSPTHLIKTRGQQVTLRCSPKSGHDTVSWYQQALGQGPQFIFQYYEEEERQRGNFPDRFSGHQFPNYSSELNVNALLLGDSALYLCASSLGTGSPLHFGNGTRLTVT.

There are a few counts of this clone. CDR3 coding DNA: TGTGCCAGCAGTTCTCCCGCCACCTACGAGCAGTACTTC. The encoded protein is CASSSPATYEQYF. This chain joins TRBV28 and TRBJ2-7; D unclear. Germline loops: CDR1 MDHEN, CDR2 SYDVKM. Trimming stripped 4 bases from V and 2 bases from J, with 9 bases between. The CDR3 covers 13 residues.

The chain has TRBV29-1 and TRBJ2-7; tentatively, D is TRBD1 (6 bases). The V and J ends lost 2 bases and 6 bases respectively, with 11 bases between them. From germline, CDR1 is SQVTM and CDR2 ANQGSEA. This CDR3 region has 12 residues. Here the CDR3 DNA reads TGCAGCGTTGAAAGGGTCAGGGGCGAGCAGTACTTC. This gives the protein CSVERVRGEQYF.

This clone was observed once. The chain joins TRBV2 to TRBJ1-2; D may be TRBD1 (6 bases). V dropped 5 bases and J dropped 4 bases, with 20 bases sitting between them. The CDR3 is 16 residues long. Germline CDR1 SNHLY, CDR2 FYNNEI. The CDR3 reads CASSQKRQDLVYGYTF. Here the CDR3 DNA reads TGTGCCAGCAGTCAAAAAAGACAGGATTTAGTCTATGGCTACACCTTC.

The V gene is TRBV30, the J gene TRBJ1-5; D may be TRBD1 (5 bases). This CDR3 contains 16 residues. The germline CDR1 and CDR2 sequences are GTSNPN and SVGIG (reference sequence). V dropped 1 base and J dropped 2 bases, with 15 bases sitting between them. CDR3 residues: CAWSGADKKGNQPQHF. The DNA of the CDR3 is TGTGCCTGGAGTGGAGCGGACAAAAAGGGCAATCAGCCCCAGCATTTT.

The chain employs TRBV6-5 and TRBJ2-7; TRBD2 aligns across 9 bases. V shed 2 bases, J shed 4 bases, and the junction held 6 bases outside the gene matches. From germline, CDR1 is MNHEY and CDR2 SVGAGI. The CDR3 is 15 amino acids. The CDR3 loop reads CASSYGAGGVYEQYF. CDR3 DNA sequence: TGTGCCAGCAGTTACGGAGCGGGGGGCGTTTACGAGCAGTACTTC.

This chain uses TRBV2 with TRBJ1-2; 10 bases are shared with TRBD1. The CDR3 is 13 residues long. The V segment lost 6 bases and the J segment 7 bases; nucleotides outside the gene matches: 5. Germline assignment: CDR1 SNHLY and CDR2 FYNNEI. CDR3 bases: TGTGCCAGCAGACCGACAGGGGGCGGTGGCTACACCTTC. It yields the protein CASRPTGGGGYTF.

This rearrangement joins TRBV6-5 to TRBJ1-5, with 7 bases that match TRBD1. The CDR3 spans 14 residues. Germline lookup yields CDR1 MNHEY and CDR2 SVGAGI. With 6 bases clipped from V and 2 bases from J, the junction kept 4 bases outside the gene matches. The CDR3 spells CASRTGTGNQPQHF. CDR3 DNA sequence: TGTGCCAGCAGAACCGGGACAGGCAATCAGCCCCAGCATTTT.

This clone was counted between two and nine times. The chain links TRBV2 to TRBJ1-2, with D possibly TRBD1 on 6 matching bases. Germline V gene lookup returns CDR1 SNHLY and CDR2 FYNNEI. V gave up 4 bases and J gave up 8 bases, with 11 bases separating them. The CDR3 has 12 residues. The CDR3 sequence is CASSGQAPGYTF. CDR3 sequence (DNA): TGTGCCAGCAGTGGACAGGCCCCAGGCTACACCTTC.

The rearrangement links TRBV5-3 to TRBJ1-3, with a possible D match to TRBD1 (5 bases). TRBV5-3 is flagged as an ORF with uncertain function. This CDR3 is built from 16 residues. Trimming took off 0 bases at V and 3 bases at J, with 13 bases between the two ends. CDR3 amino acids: CARSLGGGRHGNTIYF. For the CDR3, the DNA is TGTGCCAGAAGCTTGGGGGGGGGACGTCATGGAAACACCATATATTTT.

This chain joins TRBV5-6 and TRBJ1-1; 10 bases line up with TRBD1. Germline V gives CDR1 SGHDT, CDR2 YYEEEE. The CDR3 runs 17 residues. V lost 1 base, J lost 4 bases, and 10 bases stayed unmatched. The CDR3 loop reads CASSLLYDRGLVTEAFF. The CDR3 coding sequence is TGTGCCAGCAGCTTGTTATACGACAGGGGGCTCGTCACTGAAGCTTTCTTT.

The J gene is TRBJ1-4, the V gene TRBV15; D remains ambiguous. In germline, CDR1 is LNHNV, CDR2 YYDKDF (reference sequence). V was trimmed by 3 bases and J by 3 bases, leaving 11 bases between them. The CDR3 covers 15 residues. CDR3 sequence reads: CATSRTRDPNEKLFF. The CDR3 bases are TGTGCCACCAGCAGGACCCGGGATCCTAATGAAAAACTGTTTTTT.

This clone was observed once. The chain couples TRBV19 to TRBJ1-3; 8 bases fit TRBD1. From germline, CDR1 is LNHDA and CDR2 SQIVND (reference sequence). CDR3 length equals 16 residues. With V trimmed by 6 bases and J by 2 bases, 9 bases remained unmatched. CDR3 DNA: TGTGCCAGTAGAGCCGGGACAGGAAATGCTGGAAACACCATATATTTT. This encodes CASRAGTGNAGNTIYF. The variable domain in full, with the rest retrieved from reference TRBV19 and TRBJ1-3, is DGGITQSPKYLFRKEGQNVTLSCEQNLNHDAMYWYRQDPGQGLRLIYYSQIVNDFQKGDIAEGYSVSREKKESFPLTVTSAQKNPTAFYLCASRAGTGNAGNTIYFGEGSWLTVV.

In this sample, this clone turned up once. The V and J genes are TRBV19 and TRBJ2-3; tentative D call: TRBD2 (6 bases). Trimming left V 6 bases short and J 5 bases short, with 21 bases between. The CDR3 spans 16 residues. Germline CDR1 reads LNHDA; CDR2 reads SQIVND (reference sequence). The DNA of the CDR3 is TGTGCCAGTAGCCCCTCCTATCAGACTAGTCAAGATACGCAGTATTTT. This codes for CASSPSYQTSQDTQYF.

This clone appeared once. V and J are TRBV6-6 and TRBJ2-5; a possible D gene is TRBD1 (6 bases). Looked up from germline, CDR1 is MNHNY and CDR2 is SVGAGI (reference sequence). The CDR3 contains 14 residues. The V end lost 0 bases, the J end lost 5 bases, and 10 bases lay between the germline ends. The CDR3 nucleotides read TGTGCCAGCAGTTACTCAGGGGGAGACGAGACCCAGTACTTC. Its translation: CASSYSGGDETQYF.

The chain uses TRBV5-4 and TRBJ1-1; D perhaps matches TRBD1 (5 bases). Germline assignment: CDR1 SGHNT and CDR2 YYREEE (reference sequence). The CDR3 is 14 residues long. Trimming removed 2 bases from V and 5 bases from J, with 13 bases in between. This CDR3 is CASSFASRATEAFF. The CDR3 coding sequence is TGTGCCAGCAGCTTCGCCTCCAGGGCTACTGAAGCTTTCTTT.

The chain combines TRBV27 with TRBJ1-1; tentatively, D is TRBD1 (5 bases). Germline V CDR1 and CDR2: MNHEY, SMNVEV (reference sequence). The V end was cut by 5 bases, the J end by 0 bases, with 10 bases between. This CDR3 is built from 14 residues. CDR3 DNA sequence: TGTGCCAGCAGTCCGGACACAATGAACACTGAAGCTTTCTTT. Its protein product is CASSPDTMNTEAFF.

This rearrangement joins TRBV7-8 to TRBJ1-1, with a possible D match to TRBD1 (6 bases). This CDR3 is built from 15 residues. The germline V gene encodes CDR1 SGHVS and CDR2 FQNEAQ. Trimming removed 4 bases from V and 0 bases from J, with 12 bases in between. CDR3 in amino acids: CASSSNRVVNTEAFF. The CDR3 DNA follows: TGTGCCAGCAGCTCGAACAGGGTGGTGAACACTGAAGCTTTCTTT.